These 18 T cell receptor beta chains share one sample of origin, sequenced in a study of blood T cell repertoires in COVID-19. TCRdb's table, derived via immunoSEQ multiplex PCR, lists solely in-frame clones and lacks some. The sample includes more than 150,000 clones, approximately 79% seen only once; the top ten take about 28%. Sequenced sample: peripheral blood. These receptors were taken from a woman aged 70 to 79 with acute or convalescent COVID-19.

A single count supports this clone. The rearrangement uses TRBV19 and TRBJ1-6, with D tentatively TRBD1 (6 bases). Germline assignment: CDR1 LNHDA and CDR2 SQIVND (reference sequence). V lost 3 bases to trimming and J lost 5 bases, with 11 bases between them. This CDR3 comprises 15 residues. The CDR3 bases are TGTGCCAGTAGTATGGGGGCAGGCCATAATTCACCCCTCCACTTT. It is translated as CASSMGAGHNSPLHF. Combining the CDR3 with reference TRBV19 and TRBJ1-6 gives the whole variable domain DGGITQSPKYLFRKEGQNVTLSCEQNLNHDAMYWYRQDPGQGLRLIYYSQIVNDFQKGDIAEGYSVSREKKESFPLTVTSAQKNPTAFYLCASSMGAGHNSPLHFGNGTRLTVT.

The chain carries TRBV10-2 and TRBJ2-5; perhaps TRBD2 as D (5 bases). Trimming took 8 bases from V and 4 from J, leaving 26 bases between them. The CDR3 is 17 amino acids. CDR1 and CDR2 (germline): WSHSY, SAAADI. The CDR3 sequence is CASVPSLANPGRETQYF. The CDR3 region has the DNA TGCGCCAGCGTCCCAAGCCTGGCAAACCCTGGGAGAGAGACCCAGTACTTC.

A single count supports this clone. The chain has TRBV19 and TRBJ2-2; 8 nucleotides line up with TRBD2. This CDR3 region has 15 residues. V lost 3 bases and J lost 1; bases outside the gene matches: 1. The germline CDR1 and CDR2 sequences are LNHDA and SQIVND (reference sequence). This CDR3 reads CASSIGRGNTGELFF. As DNA, the CDR3 is TGTGCCAGTAGTATCGGGAGGGGGAACACCGGGGAGCTGTTTTTT.

The chain has TRBV27 and TRBJ2-7; D unclear. With 1 base removed from V and 3 bases from J, the gap between germline ends came to 7 bases. The germline V gene has CDR1 MNHEY and CDR2 SMNVEV (reference sequence). This CDR3 spans 13 amino acids. The CDR3 sequence: CASSLYAGYEQYF. CDR3 nucleotides: TGTGCCAGCAGTTTATATGCAGGCTACGAGCAGTACTTC.

The V gene is TRBV5-1, the J gene TRBJ1-1, with 12 bases matching TRBD1. This CDR3 is built from 16 residues. The germline CDR1 and CDR2 sequences are SGHRS and YFSETQ. The ends lost 1 base at V and 3 bases at J; junction bases unmatched: 4. The CDR3 protein is CASSLKGTGGYTEAFF. The CDR3 bases are TGCGCCAGCAGCTTGAAGGGGACAGGGGGCTACACTGAAGCTTTCTTT.

The rearrangement joins TRBV6-2 or TRBV6-3 to TRBJ2-7; D remains ambiguous. Germline V CDR1 and CDR2: MNHEY, SVGEGT. The germline V and J ends were trimmed by 5 bases and 8 bases, with 22 bases remaining between them. This CDR3 region has 15 residues. The DNA of the CDR3 is TGTGCCAGCAGTGTGCCGAATAGAAACTTCTTAAAGCAGTACTTC. Its translation is CASSVPNRNFLKQYF.

The J gene is TRBJ2-4, the V gene TRBV3-1 (or the pseudogene TRBV3-2); TRBD2 is a possible D gene (6 bases). Trimming pared 3 bases from V and 1 base from J, leaving 13 bases between. This CDR3 contains 16 residues. Germline CDR1 is LGHDT and CDR2 is YNNKEL (reference sequence). The CDR3 DNA is TGTGCCAGCAGCCATCACGGGAGTGGCGCCAAAAACATTCAGTACTTC. As protein: CASSHHGSGAKNIQYF.

The chain is built from TRBV6-5 and TRBJ1-6; weak D call: TRBD1 (6 bases). Trimming stripped 4 bases from V and 10 bases from J, with 17 bases between. Germline CDR1 MNHEY, CDR2 SVGAGI. There are 15 residues in the CDR3. CDR3 protein: CASSLSGTQGSPLHF. The CDR3 DNA sequence: TGTGCCAGCAGTTTATCCGGGACACAAGGGTCACCCCTCCACTTT.

This clone was picked up a small number of times. This chain connects TRBV5-1 to TRBJ2-3; a possible D gene is TRBD2 (6 bases). V lost 0 bases, J lost 3 bases, and 14 bases lay in between. Germline V gene sequence: CDR1 SGHRS, CDR2 YFSETQ. The CDR3 runs to 16 residues. The CDR3 DNA reads as TGCGCCAGCAGCTTGGCCGGGGGAACCACGACAGATACGCAGTATTTT. It codes for CASSLAGGTTTDTQYF.

This clone was found a few times. V and J are TRBV7-8 and TRBJ1-5; weak D call: TRBD1 (6 bases). Trimming shortened V by 4 bases and J by 6 bases, and 16 bases separated the two germline ends. CDR1 is SGHVS, CDR2 FQNEAQ, per germline. The CDR3 totals 15 residues. The DNA for the CDR3 is TGTGCCAGCAGCTCCCTCACAGGGATCGGTCAGCCCCAGCATTTT. Translated, it gives CASSSLTGIGQPQHF. The full variable domain, rest sourced from reference TRBV7-8 and TRBJ1-5, is GAGVSQSPRYKVAKRGQDVALRCDPISGHVSLFWYQQALGQGPEFLTYFQNEAQLDKSGLPSDRFFAERPEGSVSTLKIQRTQQEDSAVYLCASSSLTGIGQPQHFGDGTRLSIL.

The J gene is TRBJ2-7, the V gene TRBV6-6, with D tentatively TRBD1 (6 bases). Germline CDR1 and CDR2: MNHNY and SVGAGI (reference sequence). The CDR3 length is 14 residues. V was trimmed by 4 bases and J by 2 bases, leaving 12 bases between them. CDR3: CASSSLTGTYEQYF. The CDR3 nucleotides read TGTGCCAGCAGTTCCCTTACAGGGACCTACGAGCAGTACTTC.

The gene calls are TRBV24-1 and TRBJ1-5; 9 nucleotides line up with TRBD1. The CDR3 runs 15 residues. CDR1 is KGHDR, CDR2 SFDVKD, per germline. J was trimmed by 6 bases and V by 4 bases; bases with no gene match: 6. This CDR3 is CATSDNGQGSQPQHF. The CDR3 nucleotides read TGTGCCACCAGTGACAACGGACAGGGGAGTCAGCCCCAGCATTTT.

The gene calls are TRBV24-1 and TRBJ2-5, with 9 bases lining up with TRBD2. The CDR3 spans 16 residues. From germline, CDR1 is KGHDR and CDR2 SFDVKD. J gave up 5 bases and V 2 bases, and 8 bases lay outside the gene matches. The CDR3 bases are TGTGCCACCAGTGATTCCCTAGCGGGGACCCTGGAGACCCAGTACTTC. It translates to CATSDSLAGTLETQYF.

The rearrangement joins TRBV5-4 to TRBJ2-3, with 13 positions matching TRBD2. V dropped 1 base and J dropped 0; count of bases not matched to a gene: 5. This CDR3 is built from 18 residues. Germline values: CDR1 SGHNT, CDR2 YYREEE (reference sequence). The CDR3, as DNA: TGTGCCAGCAGCTTGTCCCGGACTAGCGGGAGTAGCACAGATACGCAGTATTTT. It codes for CASSLSRTSGSSTDTQYF.

The V and J genes are TRBV18 and TRBJ1-3; tentatively, D is TRBD1 (5 bases). Germline loops: CDR1 KGHSH, CDR2 LQKENI. Trimming cost V 6 bases and J 1 base, with 10 bases left between them. The CDR3 has 14 amino acids. CDR3 nucleotide sequence: TGTGCCAGCTCGCCCCGGGGGTCTGGAAACACCATATATTTT. It encodes CASSPRGSGNTIYF.

This clone was detected a few times. This sequence joins TRBV14 and TRBJ2-1; D is undetermined. Trimming shortened V by 4 bases and J by 12 bases, and 13 bases separated the two germline ends. Germline V lookup: CDR1 SGHDN, CDR2 FVKESK. This CDR3 spans 12 amino acids. The CDR3 DNA is TGTGCCAGCAGCCTCTATCCGAACGGGCAGTTCTTC. Translated, it gives CASSLYPNGQFF.

The chain recombines TRBV19 with TRBJ2-3; unclear D gene. Germline V gives CDR1 LNHDA, CDR2 SQIVND (reference sequence). The CDR3 consists of 13 residues. Trimming pared 6 bases from V and 6 bases from J, leaving 13 bases between. Written as DNA, the CDR3 is TGTGCCAGTAGGGTCGTACTCTCCGATACGCAGTATTTT. Its protein is CASRVVLSDTQYF. Complete variable domain (other parts from reference TRBV19 and TRBJ2-3): DGGITQSPKYLFRKEGQNVTLSCEQNLNHDAMYWYRQDPGQGLRLIYYSQIVNDFQKGDIAEGYSVSREKKESFPLTVTSAQKNPTAFYLCASRVVLSDTQYFGPGTRLTVL.

The V gene is TRBV29-1, the J gene TRBJ2-3; 10 positions agree with TRBD1. Losses at the gene ends were 6 bases for V and 0 bases for J; bases not matched to a gene: 15. CDR1 and CDR2 (germline): SQVTM, ANQGSEA. The CDR3 consists of 18 residues. In DNA, the CDR3 is TGCAGCGTCGACTACTGGACAGGGGGAGCGGGAAGCACAGATACGCAGTATTTT. This sequence encodes CSVDYWTGGAGSTDTQYF.